These 19 T cell receptor beta chains were all obtained from the same sample, sequenced in a study of cytomegalovirus exposure and HLA in healthy donors. The PCR made use of 60 Vbeta and 13 Jbeta primers. Profiling relied on immunoSEQ multiplex PCR, and the TCRdb table lists in-frame clones only, not all of them. The sample holds some 40,000 clones, approximately 57% seen once. The sequenced sample consisted of PBMCs. The receptors here all came from a man between 60 and 75 years old in good health and CMV-seropositive.

The chain carries TRBV11-2 and TRBJ2-7, with D possibly TRBD2 on 7 matching bases. Germline CDR1 is SGHAT and CDR2 is FQNNGV. Trimming removed 3 bases from V and 0 bases from J, with 9 bases in between. This CDR3 comprises 14 residues. CDR3 loop: CASSLGGGSYEQYF. As DNA, the CDR3 is TGTGCCAGCAGCTTGGGAGGGGGCTCCTACGAGCAGTACTTC.

The rearrangement uses TRBV5-1 and TRBJ2-7; 8 nucleotides align to TRBD1. This CDR3 is 16 amino acids long. The trim removed 5 bases at V and 9 bases at J, leaving 19 bases unmatched. The germline V gene encodes CDR1 SGHRS and CDR2 YFSETQ. The CDR3 DNA is TGCGCCAGCAGTTACGTTCCCCGACAGGGGTATGTACGGCAGTACTTC. This codes for CASSYVPRQGYVRQYF.

The chain uses TRBV7-9 and TRBJ2-2; 7 bases fit TRBD1. The V gene's germline CDR1 is SEHNR and CDR2 FQNEAQ (reference sequence). The J segment lost 6 bases and the V segment lost 4 bases, leaving 8 bases of the junction unmatched. The CDR3 covers 15 residues. For the CDR3, the DNA is TGTGCCAGCAGCTACCGGGACAGCTCCCCCGGGGAGCTGTTTTTT. Amino acid sequence: CASSYRDSSPGELFF.

This clone was detected only a few times. V and J are TRBV28 and TRBJ2-1; 13 bases map to TRBD2. The CDR3 consists of 17 residues. With V trimmed by 4 bases and J by 2 bases, 5 bases remained unmatched. CDR1 and CDR2 (germline): MDHEN, SYDVKM. The CDR3 loop is CASSSTSGRAPYNEQFF. The CDR3 DNA reads as TGTGCCAGCAGTTCAACTAGCGGGAGGGCCCCCTACAATGAGCAGTTCTTC.

The CDR3 bases are TGTGCCAGCCAACCACGGGTCTCCTACGAGCAGTACTTC. It yields the protein CASQPRVSYEQYF. The chain couples TRBV25-1 to TRBJ2-7; D uncertain. Trimming cost V 8 bases and J 0 bases, with 11 bases left between them. Germline-derived CDR1 and CDR2 are MGHDK and SYGVNS. The CDR3 runs 13 residues.

This clone occurred a few times. This chain links TRBV2 with TRBJ2-7, with a possible D match to TRBD2 (5 bases). Trimming stripped 6 bases from V and 3 bases from J, with 15 bases between. CDR1 SNHLY and CDR2 FYNNEI come from the germline V gene. The CDR3 totals 14 residues. The CDR3 nucleotides are TGTGCCAGCAGCTTGGACTCGGCCTACTACGAGCAGTACTTC. As protein: CASSLDSAYYEQYF.

The chain joins TRBV9 to TRBJ1-3, with unresolved D. The CDR3 consists of 14 residues. V was pared by 0 bases and J by 0 bases, with 4 bases between. Germline V gene sequence: CDR1 SGDLS, CDR2 YYNGEE. The CDR3 reads CASSVDNSGNTIYF. The CDR3 DNA is TGTGCCAGCAGCGTAGACAACTCTGGAAACACCATATATTTT.

CDR3 region: CASSLGTDSGGYTF. In DNA form, the CDR3 reads TGCGCCAGCAGCCTTGGGACAGATTCGGGAGGCTACACCTTC. This rearrangement joins TRBV4-3 to TRBJ1-2, with TRBD1 matching 7 bases. The trim removed 4 bases at V and 8 bases at J, leaving 10 bases unmatched. Germline V CDR1 and CDR2: LGHNA, YSLEER. CDR3 length: 14 residues.

The sample holds a few counts of this clone. This chain uses TRBV2 with TRBJ2-2, with a tentative D call TRBD2 (6 bases). V dropped 7 bases and J dropped 5 bases, with 17 bases sitting between them. CDR3 length equals 15 residues. Germline-derived CDR1 and CDR2 are SNHLY and FYNNEI. Here the CDR3 reads CASKGRGVGTGELFF. As DNA, the CDR3 is TGTGCCAGCAAAGGGCGGGGAGTGGGTACCGGGGAGCTGTTTTTT.

This chain uses TRBV6-1 with TRBJ1-2, with D possibly being TRBD1 (6 bases). The V gene's germline CDR1 is MNHNS and CDR2 SASEGT. V was trimmed by 1 base and J by 5 bases, leaving 14 bases between them. This CDR3 region has 15 residues. The CDR3 DNA follows: TGTGCCAGCAGTGAAGTAGACAGGCTCCAATATGGCTACACCTTC. Translated, it gives CASSEVDRLQYGYTF.

The V gene is TRBV27, the J gene TRBJ2-2; 7 positions agree with TRBD1. Germline V lookup: CDR1 MNHEY, CDR2 SMNVEV (reference sequence). This CDR3 has 15 amino acids. The V and J ends lost 5 bases and 0 bases, in that order; junction bases with no gene match: 3. The DNA for the CDR3 is TGTGCCAGCAGTACTACAGGGGCGAACACCGGGGAGCTGTTTTTT. It encodes CASSTTGANTGELFF.

This chain uses TRBV10-3 with TRBJ2-5; 7 bases match TRBD2. With the DNA end fitting TRBJ2-7 better, the J assignment may be wrong. The CDR3 extends over 13 amino acids. The germline V gene has CDR1 ENHRY and CDR2 SYGVKD. CDR3: CAISVGGDYEQYF. The CDR3 DNA is TGTGCCATCAGTGTTGGGGGGGACTACGAGCAGTACTTC.

The chain is built from TRBV9 and TRBJ1-2, with D possibly being TRBD1 (6 bases). Between the trimmed V and J ends, which lost 4 bases and 2 bases, there was a span of 12 bases. The CDR3 is 14 amino acids. CDR1 and CDR2 (germline): SGDLS, YYNGEE. CDR3: CASSTLTGNYGYTF. CDR3 sequence (DNA): TGTGCCAGCAGCACCCTAACAGGGAACTATGGCTACACCTTC.

The CDR3 here is CASRRDRTQYF. The CDR3 bases are TGTGCCAGCAGAAGGGACAGGACTCAGTACTTC. The chain joins TRBV6-1 to TRBJ2-7; 8 bases match TRBD1. Germline V CDR1 and CDR2: MNHNS, SASEGT. This CDR3 is built from 11 residues. Losses at the gene ends were 6 bases for V and 10 bases for J; bases not matched to a gene: 5.

The chain couples TRBV6-4 to TRBJ2-2; D is uncertain. Germline V CDR1 and CDR2: MRHNA, SNTAGT. The CDR3 runs to 14 residues. V was trimmed by 4 bases and J by 0 bases, leaving 6 bases between them. Here the CDR3 reads CASSVSTNTGELFF. The CDR3 nucleotides are TGTGCCAGCAGTGTTTCAACGAACACCGGGGAGCTGTTTTTT.

This rearrangement joins TRBV30 to TRBJ1-1; perhaps TRBD1 as D (6 bases). V was shortened by 2 bases and J by 2 bases, with 9 bases between the two germline ends. CDR3 size: 13 residues. Germline lookup yields CDR1 GTSNPN and CDR2 SVGIG (reference sequence). CDR3 sequence reads: CAWSKQGNTEAFF. CDR3 coding DNA: TGTGCCTGGAGTAAACAGGGAAACACTGAAGCTTTCTTT.

The CDR3 DNA follows: TGTGCCAGCAGCTTAGTGACTAAGAACCGAGGGCAGTTCTTC. It specifies CASSLVTKNRGQFF. V gene TRBV7-2 combines with J gene TRBJ2-1, with D tentatively TRBD2 (5 bases). The ends were cut back, 1 base at V and 12 bases at J, with 16 bases in the middle. Germline V gene lookup returns CDR1 SGHTA and CDR2 FQGNSA. This CDR3 spans 14 amino acids. The full variable domain, rest sourced from reference TRBV7-2 and TRBJ2-1, is GAGVSQSPSNKVTEKGKDVELRCDPISGHTALYWYRQSLGQGLEFLIYFQGNSAPDKSGLPSDRFSAERTGGSVSTLTIQRTQQEDSAVYLCASSLVTKNRGQFFGPGTRLTVL.

This chain uses TRBV4-2 with TRBJ2-3, with TRBD2 identical over 14 bases. The germline V gene has CDR1 LGHNA and CDR2 YNFKEQ. Trimming took 0 bases from V and 5 from J; bases not matched to a gene: 1. The CDR3 has 16 amino acids. DNA for the CDR3: TGTGCCAGCAGCCAAGAGGGGACTAGCGGGGGAGATACGCAGTATTTT. Its translation is CASSQEGTSGGDTQYF.

The J gene is TRBJ1-1, the V gene TRBV28; TRBD1 might be the D (6 bases). This CDR3 comprises 13 residues. V was shortened by 5 bases and J by 3 bases, with 10 bases between the two germline ends. Germline V CDR1 and CDR2: MDHEN, SYDVKM. The CDR3 bases are TGTGCCAGCAGTCCAGGACAGTACACTGAAGCTTTCTTT. Protein sequence: CASSPGQYTEAFF. Full variable domain (outside the CDR3, taken from reference TRBV28 and TRBJ1-1): DVKVTQSSRYLVKRTGEKVFLECVQDMDHENMFWYRQDPGLGLRLIYFSYDVKMKEKGDIPEGYSVSREKKERFSLILESASTNQTSMYLCASSPGQYTEAFFGQGTRLTVV.